A single sample gave rise to the 22 T cell receptor beta chains below, sequenced in a study of shared clonotypes between healthy human individuals. Clones were sequenced by immunoSEQ multiplex PCR, and TCRdb holds only the in-frame ones, with some missing. The sample carries fewer than 3 million clones, around 92% recorded once. The sample consisted of naive CD4+ T cells from PBMCs. Subset indicated: CD45RA+ positively selected. Receptors were obtained from a man younger than 35 in good health. Some clones in this sample may be carry-over from other donors' samples.

This chain connects TRBV28 to TRBJ1-1; 7 bases are shared with TRBD1. This CDR3 contains 11 residues. In germline, CDR1 is MDHEN, CDR2 SYDVKM. The junction had 6 bases not matched to a gene; V was cut back by 5 bases and J by 12 bases. CDR3 amino acids: CASSIQGRPFF. CDR3 DNA sequence: TGTGCCAGCAGTATACAGGGGAGGCCTTTCTTT.

The chain recombines TRBV11-3 with TRBJ2-2; TRBD1 agrees at 8 bases. This CDR3 spans 14 amino acids. From germline, CDR1 is SGHNT and CDR2 YENEEA. V lost 5 bases to trimming and J lost 6 bases; unmatched junction nucleotides: 5. The CDR3 is CASSGQGLPGELFF. As DNA, the CDR3 is TGTGCCAGCAGCGGACAGGGTTTACCCGGGGAGCTGTTTTTT.

The J gene is TRBJ2-7, the V gene TRBV28; tentative D call: TRBD1 (5 bases). Trimming pared 5 bases from V and 7 bases from J, leaving 18 bases between. This CDR3 has 14 residues. Germline V gene sequence: CDR1 MDHEN, CDR2 SYDVKM. Here the CDR3 reads CASSTGQIFGEQYF. The CDR3 bases are TGTGCCAGCAGTACCGGACAAATCTTTGGGGAGCAGTACTTC.

The chain couples TRBV23-1 to TRBJ2-4; maybe TRBD1 (6 bases). Being an ORF, TRBV23-1 has a function that is uncertain. The CDR3 has 13 residues. V gave up 6 bases and J gave up 7 bases, with 13 bases separating them. CDR3 in DNA: TGCGCCAGCAGGAAACAGGGATCGAACATTCAGTACTTC. It specifies CASRKQGSNIQYF.

This clone was detected only once. V usage is TRBV6-1 and J usage is TRBJ2-7; 8 positions match TRBD2. Germline CDR1 MNHNS, CDR2 SASEGT. Trimming cost V 0 bases and J 1 base; bases outside gene matches: 8. The CDR3 sequence is 17 residues long. The CDR3 DNA reads TGTGCCAGCAGTGAAGCGCCCTCCCGGGGGGGATCCTACGAGCAGTACTTC. Translation: CASSEAPSRGGSYEQYF.

The V call is TRBV28, the J call TRBJ2-3; D gene ambiguous. The CDR3 spans 16 residues. The germline CDR1 and CDR2 sequences are MDHEN and SYDVKM. V lost 6 bases and J lost 0, with 16 bases in between. For the CDR3, the DNA is TGTGCCAGCAGCTCCCGACCGAGTACTAGCACAGATACGCAGTATTTT. Translating it yields CASSSRPSTSTDTQYF.

A few counts support this clone. The genes are TRBV29-1 and TRBJ2-1; no firm D call. The length of the CDR3 is 9 residues. The V and J ends lost 4 bases and 14 bases respectively, with 9 bases between them. Germline loops: CDR1 SQVTM, CDR2 ANQGSEA. The CDR3 region is CSVGGSEFF. In DNA, the CDR3 is TGCAGCGTTGGAGGTTCTGAGTTCTTC.

The chain joins TRBV6-1 to TRBJ1-1; D is undetermined. CDR1 is MNHNS, CDR2 SASEGT, per germline. CDR3 length equals 12 residues. V gave up 7 bases and J gave up 7 bases, with 13 bases separating them. This chain's CDR3 is CASTPSVSEAFF. The CDR3 region has the DNA TGTGCCAGCACACCCTCTGTGAGTGAAGCTTTCTTT.

This clone is a singleton in its sample. V gene TRBV28 combines with J gene TRBJ2-5, with TRBD2 matching over 7 bases. V was pared by 2 bases and J by 5 bases, with 5 bases of the junction left unmatched. Germline assignment: CDR1 MDHEN and CDR2 SYDVKM. The CDR3 is 14 amino acids. The CDR3 here is CASSLGGEWETQYF. The DNA of the CDR3 is TGTGCCAGCAGTTTAGGGGGGGAGTGGGAGACCCAGTACTTC.

The rearrangement links TRBV5-1 to TRBJ2-1; TRBD1 matches at 9 bases. Trimming cost V 0 bases and J 9 bases; bases outside gene matches: 7. The germline V gene encodes CDR1 SGHRS and CDR2 YFSETQ. CDR3 size: 15 residues. The CDR3 sequence: CASSLVAGQGIEQFF. The CDR3 DNA reads TGCGCCAGCAGCTTGGTGGCGGGACAGGGTATTGAGCAGTTCTTC.

This clone showed up just once. CDR3 region: CASSLQASGGFTDTQYF. In DNA, the CDR3 is TGTGCCAGCAGCTTACAAGCTAGCGGGGGGTTCACAGATACGCAGTATTTT. The chain joins TRBV7-3 to TRBJ2-3; 11 bases line up with TRBD2. Per the germline V gene, CDR1 is SGHTA and CDR2 is FQGTGA. CDR3 size: 17 residues. The trim removed 2 bases at V and 2 bases at J, leaving 6 bases unmatched. The variable domain in full, with the rest retrieved from reference TRBV7-3 and TRBJ2-3, is GAGVSQTPSNKVTEKGKYVELRCDPISGHTALYWYRQSLGQGPEFLIYFQGTGAADDSGLPNDRFFAVRPEGSVSTLKIQRTERGDSAVYLCASSLQASGGFTDTQYFGPGTRLTVL.

A remark on this clone: At the DNA level, this CDR3 is encoded by other sequences in the same sample as well. The rearrangement uses TRBV5-4 and TRBJ2-7, with 9 bases fitting TRBD2. Germline loops: CDR1 SGHNT, CDR2 YYREEE (reference sequence). Trimming removed 4 bases from V and 1 base from J; junction bases left unmatched: 6. The CDR3 is 15 residues long. The CDR3 DNA sequence: TGTGCCAGCAGCCCGGGCGGGAGGGCGTCCTACGAGCAGTACTTC. It specifies CASSPGGRASYEQYF.

The V gene is TRBV7-5, the J gene TRBJ1-2. TRBV7-5 represents a pseudogene. The CDR3 loop spans 16 amino acids. CDR3 bases: TGTGTCAGAAGCTTATGCGCCATACGGGCTAACTATGGCTACACCTTC. Translated: CVRSLCAIRANYGYTF.

Turning to this clone: Other DNA sequences from this sample encode an identical CDR3 as well. The rearrangement uses TRBV7-3 and TRBJ2-5; D possibly corresponds to TRBD2 (6 bases). The V and J ends lost 3 bases and 5 bases respectively, with 7 bases between them. Germline CDR1 and CDR2: SGHTA and FQGTGA. The CDR3 runs 12 residues. CDR3 sequence reads: CASSFAGETQYF. The CDR3 region has the DNA TGTGCCAGCAGCTTTGCGGGGGAGACCCAGTACTTC.

The chain links TRBV4-2 to TRBJ1-1; possible D gene TRBD1, 5 bases. The ends were cut back, 0 bases at V and 5 bases at J, with 10 bases in the middle. CDR1 and CDR2 from the germline V gene are LGHNA and YNFKEQ. CDR3 length equals 14 residues. CDR3 protein: CASSQEGRGTEAFF. Written as DNA, the CDR3 is TGTGCCAGCAGCCAAGAGGGGAGGGGTACTGAAGCTTTCTTT.

CDR3 protein: CASHRVNNQPQHF. The DNA of the CDR3 is TGTGCCAGCCACAGGGTCAACAATCAGCCCCAGCATTTT. The chain is built from TRBV2 and TRBJ1-5; possible D gene TRBD1, 6 bases. This CDR3 has 13 residues. The V gene lost 8 bases and the J gene lost 3 bases, with 11 bases spanning the gap. Germline V gene data show CDR1 as SNHLY and CDR2 as FYNNEI.

V gene TRBV6-4 combines with J gene TRBJ2-3; the D call may be TRBD1 or TRBD2 (5 bases each). Per germline, CDR1 MRHNA and CDR2 SNTAGT. The CDR3 has 14 residues. The germline V and J ends were trimmed by 3 bases and 4 bases, with 11 bases remaining between them. CDR3 in DNA: TGTGCCAGCAGTGAGGGGGTGGGGGCAGATACGCAGTATTTT. Its protein product is CASSEGVGADTQYF.

V gene TRBV10-3 combines with J gene TRBJ1-5; TRBD1 is a possible D gene (6 bases). Germline lookup yields CDR1 ENHRY and CDR2 SYGVKD. Trimming removed 3 bases at V and 4 bases at J, with 13 bases between. The CDR3 spans 15 residues. DNA for the CDR3: TGTGCCATCAGTGAACAGGGTGGACCTAATCAGCCCCAGCATTTT. This codes for CAISEQGGPNQPQHF.

V usage is TRBV5-5 and J usage is TRBJ2-1, with 8 bases that match TRBD2. The CDR3 contains 16 residues. V trimming: 4 bases; J trimming: 8 bases; junction bases outside the gene matches: 14. CDR1 is SGHKS, CDR2 YYEKEE, per germline (reference sequence). The CDR3 protein is CASSHLRPGGPDEQFF. CDR3 sequence (DNA): TGTGCCAGCAGCCACCTCCGCCCGGGAGGGCCGGATGAGCAGTTCTTC.

J is TRBJ1-1 and V is TRBV6-1; 9 bases agree with TRBD1. The CDR3 is made up of 13 amino acids. Germline CDR1 and CDR2: MNHNS and SASEGT. V trimming: 5 bases; J trimming: 4 bases; junction bases outside the gene matches: 2. CDR3 nucleotides: TGTGCCAGCAGTACACAGGGGGCCACTGAAGCTTTCTTT. It specifies CASSTQGATEAFF.

This chain joins TRBV9 and TRBJ2-7; perhaps TRBD2 as D (5 bases). The CDR3 extends over 17 amino acids. With 3 bases removed from V and 0 bases from J, the gap between germline ends came to 19 bases. The germline V gene has CDR1 SGDLS and CDR2 YYNGEE. The CDR3 nucleotides are TGTGCCAGCAGCGCCCACCCGGCCCTCGGGAACTCCTACGAGCAGTACTTC. It is translated as CASSAHPALGNSYEQYF.

The chain links TRBV7-9 to TRBJ2-1, with 9 bases fitting TRBD2. The V gene's germline CDR1 is SEHNR and CDR2 FQNEAQ (reference sequence). The CDR3 sequence is 18 residues long. Germline trimming cut 3 bases from V and 0 bases from J; bases unmatched to any gene: 9. The CDR3 sequence: CASSFHSGRARSYNEQFF. CDR3 sequence (DNA): TGTGCCAGCAGCTTTCATAGCGGGAGAGCTCGCTCCTACAATGAGCAGTTCTTC.